These 28 T cell receptor beta chains share one sample of origin, sequenced in a study of T cell repertoires in cytomegalovirus infection. TCRdb reanalysed the reads using MiXCR and keeps one entry per CDR3 protein. The sample includes about 85,000 distinct CDR3 sequences, about 44% seen only once; the top ten take more than 85%. The antigens for these receptors are not known. The material was CD8+ T cells from cultured PBMCs, obtained from culture after CMV antigen stimulation. These receptors were obtained from a human donor in good health (CMV status not recorded). Some clones in this sample may be carry-over from other donors' samples.

The chain uses TRBV7-8 and TRBJ2-7; D unclear. The CDR3 sequence is 14 residues long. Germline V gene sequence: CDR1 SGHVS, CDR2 FQNEAQ. The ends were cut back, 4 bases at V and 3 bases at J, with 13 bases in the middle. As DNA, the CDR3 is TGTGCCAGCAGCTGGCAACTCCCTGGCTACGAGCAGTACTTC. The encoded protein is CASSWQLPGYEQYF.

In this sample, this clonotype turned up a few times. V and J are TRBV6-2 or TRBV6-3 and TRBJ2-3; 10 bases agree with TRBD2. Germline CDR1 is MNHEY and CDR2 is SVGEGT. The CDR3 is 15 amino acids. Trimming cost V 6 bases and J 6 bases; bases outside gene matches: 9. CDR3 loop: CASSRGLAGVDTQYF. For the CDR3, the DNA is TGTGCCAGCAGCCGCGGTCTAGCGGGAGTGGATACGCAGTATTTT.

In its sample, this clonotype was seen many times. The gene calls are TRBV7-2 and TRBJ2-3; D tentatively fits TRBD1 or TRBD2 (5 bases each). Per germline, CDR1 SGHTA and CDR2 FQGNSA. The length of the CDR3 is 15 residues. Trimming took 2 bases from V and 2 from J, leaving 11 bases between them. CDR3 coding DNA: TGTGCCAGCAGCTTAAATCGGGGACCCACAGATACGCAGTATTTT. Residues: CASSLNRGPTDTQYF.

This chain joins TRBV7-9 and TRBJ2-7, with 9 bases matching TRBD1. The CDR3 is 14 amino acids. Germline trimming cut 8 bases from V and 3 bases from J; bases unmatched to any gene: 8. Germline assignment: CDR1 SEHNR and CDR2 FQNEAQ (reference sequence). CDR3 in amino acids: CASSGQGLDYEQYF. In DNA, the CDR3 is TGTGCCAGCTCCGGACAGGGGTTGGACTACGAGCAGTACTTC.

This clonotype was seen once. V usage is TRBV19 and J usage is TRBJ2-7; no clear D. The CDR3 has 13 residues. V lost 0 bases to trimming and J lost 2 bases, with 5 bases between them. Per the germline V gene, CDR1 is LNHDA and CDR2 is SQIVND (reference sequence). The CDR3 protein is CASSIDAAYEQYF. The CDR3 DNA sequence: TGTGCCAGTAGTATAGATGCGGCCTACGAGCAGTACTTC.

The V and J genes are TRBV6-5 and TRBJ2-2; no firm D call. The germline V gene has CDR1 MNHEY and CDR2 SVGAGI. Trimming pared 5 bases from V and 10 bases from J, leaving 14 bases between. CDR3 length: 13 amino acids. The CDR3 DNA reads TGTGCCAGCAGTCCAACAGAAGCCGTGGAGCTGTTTTTT. Translating it yields CASSPTEAVELFF.

The rearrangement uses TRBV5-1 and TRBJ2-7, with TRBD2 matching 11 bases. Looked up from germline, CDR1 is SGHRS and CDR2 is YFSETQ. The junction had 9 bases not matched to a gene; V was cut back by 5 bases and J by 2 bases. The CDR3 runs 16 residues. Written as DNA, the CDR3 is TGCGCCAGCAGACCTCCGACTAGCGGGACGGCCTACGAGCAGTACTTC. Protein: CASRPPTSGTAYEQYF.

V gene TRBV6-1 combines with J gene TRBJ1-4, with D maybe TRBD1 (6 bases). Germline CDR1 MNHNS, CDR2 SASEGT. CDR3 length: 14 amino acids. V lost 6 bases and J lost 3, with 11 bases in between. Here the CDR3 reads CASSTGFANEKLFF. The CDR3 coding sequence is TGTGCCAGCAGCACAGGGTTCGCTAATGAAAAACTGTTTTTT.

The chain has TRBV15 and TRBJ2-2; D uncertain. Looked up from germline, CDR1 is LNHNV and CDR2 is YYDKDF (reference sequence). This CDR3 is 15 amino acids long. The germline V and J ends were trimmed by 0 bases and 4 bases, with 9 bases remaining between them. CDR3 nucleotide sequence: TGTGCCACCAGCAGAGATGATACTCCCACCGGGGAGCTGTTTTTT. Protein: CATSRDDTPTGELFF. Looking up the rest from reference TRBV15 and TRBJ2-2 gives the full variable domain: DAMVIQNPRYQVTQFGKPVTLSCSQTLNHNVMYWYQQKSSQAPKLLFHYYDKDFNNEADTPDNFQSRRPNTSFCFLDIRSPGLGDTAMYLCATSRDDTPTGELFFGEGSRLTVL.

This chain connects TRBV12-3 or TRBV12-4 to TRBJ2-2, with D unresolved. The V end lost 4 bases, the J end lost 0 bases, and 15 bases lay between the germline ends. This CDR3 spans 17 amino acids. The CDR3 reads CASSSSSKSPNTGELFF. CDR3 nucleotide sequence: TGTGCCAGCAGTTCGTCCAGTAAATCCCCGAACACCGGGGAGCTGTTTTTT.

The chain recombines TRBV27 with TRBJ2-1; 9 nucleotides match TRBD2. From germline, CDR1 is MNHEY and CDR2 SMNVEV (reference sequence). CDR3 length equals 14 residues. The J segment lost 6 bases and the V segment lost 8 bases, leaving 8 bases of the junction unmatched. The CDR3 region is CASPRSGGPNEQFF. The CDR3 DNA reads as TGTGCCAGCCCTAGGAGCGGGGGGCCCAATGAGCAGTTCTTC.

V gene TRBV7-6 combines with J gene TRBJ2-5, with D perhaps given as TRBD1 or TRBD2 (5 bases each). V shed 5 bases and J shed 4 bases, with 11 bases lying between them. This CDR3 is built from 13 residues. Germline lookup yields CDR1 SGHVS and CDR2 FNYEAQ. The CDR3 protein is CASSPRGVETQYF. The CDR3 coding sequence is TGTGCCAGCAGCCCCCGAGGGGTAGAGACCCAGTACTTC. The whole variable domain, filled in from reference TRBV7-6 and TRBJ2-5, reads GAGVSQSPRYKVTKRGQDVALRCDPISGHVSLYWYRQALGQGPEFLTYFNYEAQQDKSGLPNDRFSAERPEGSISTLTIQRTEQRDSAMYRCASSPRGVETQYFGPGTRLLVL.

This clonotype was counted a few times. The CDR3 bases are TGTGCCAGCAGTTTATCAGGGGCCCAAGAGACCCAGTACTTC. Amino acids: CASSLSGAQETQYF. This chain joins TRBV27 and TRBJ2-5; weak D call: TRBD1 (5 bases). Germline V gene data show CDR1 as MNHEY and CDR2 as SMNVEV (reference sequence). The V and J ends lost 0 bases and 1 base respectively, with 6 bases between them. This CDR3 has 14 residues.

V usage is TRBV28 and J usage is TRBJ2-3; the D is unclear. V was clipped by 4 bases and J by 0 bases, with 11 bases between them. There are 15 residues in the CDR3. The germline V gene has CDR1 MDHEN and CDR2 SYDVKM. CDR3 residues: CASSSWTGSTDTQYF. In DNA, the CDR3 is TGTGCCAGCAGTTCCTGGACGGGTAGCACAGATACGCAGTATTTT.

The V gene is TRBV28, the J gene TRBJ2-1; possibly TRBD1 for D (6 bases). The V end was cut by 5 bases, the J end by 6 bases, with 11 bases between. This CDR3 has 13 amino acids. CDR1 is MDHEN, CDR2 SYDVKM, per germline. The DNA of the CDR3 is TGTGCCAGCAGTCTCCGACAGGTCAATGAGCAGTTCTTC. Translated: CASSLRQVNEQFF.

V is TRBV10-3 and J is TRBJ1-2; no firm D call. V was cut by 6 bases and J by 4 bases, with 15 bases left in between. Germline values: CDR1 ENHRY, CDR2 SYGVKD. This CDR3 region has 14 residues. The CDR3 bases are TGTGCCATCAGGGGCCTGGAGTTCGTCTATGGCTACACCTTC. Its protein is CAIRGLEFVYGYTF.

This clonotype was counted only a few times. The chain has TRBV7-9 and TRBJ2-7; a possible D gene is TRBD1 (5 bases). The CDR3 spans 15 residues. Germline CDR1 reads SEHNR; CDR2 reads FQNEAQ (reference sequence). Trimming cost V 4 bases and J 1 base, with 14 bases left between them. The CDR3 protein is CASSSAAQGSYEQYF. The CDR3 DNA follows: TGTGCCAGCAGCTCTGCCGCTCAGGGTTCCTACGAGCAGTACTTC. The whole variable domain, filled in from reference TRBV7-9 and TRBJ2-7, reads DTGVSQNPRHKITKRGQNVTFRCDPISEHNRLYWYRQTLGQGPEFLTYFQNEAQLEKSRLLSDRFSAERPKGSFSTLEIQRTEQGDSAMYLCASSSAAQGSYEQYFGPGTRLTVT.

V gene TRBV3-1 combines with J gene TRBJ1-4, with 10 bases that match TRBD1. Looked up from germline, CDR1 is LGHDT and CDR2 is YNNKEL (reference sequence). The CDR3 covers 19 residues. V was clipped by 5 bases and J by 4 bases; unmatched bases: 16. CDR3: CASSSLLRDRGRDNEKLFF. Here the CDR3 DNA reads TGTGCCAGCAGCTCTTTACTCCGGGACAGGGGCCGGGATAATGAAAAACTGTTTTTT.

The chain employs TRBV11-2 and TRBJ2-3; D call uncertain. Germline V gene sequence: CDR1 SGHAT, CDR2 FQNNGV. The ends were cut back, 5 bases at V and 10 bases at J, with 13 bases in the middle. This CDR3 region has 12 residues. In DNA, the CDR3 is TGTGCCAGCAGCCCCGATGGTGGGGCGCAGTATTTT. Its protein is CASSPDGGAQYF.

This clonotype showed up just a few times. The rearrangement links TRBV7-3 to TRBJ1-6; TRBD1 matches at 9 bases. Trimming cost V 5 bases and J 8 bases; bases outside gene matches: 4. CDR3 length equals 14 residues. Germline values: CDR1 SGHTA, CDR2 FQGTGA. CDR3 sequence: CASSRGQGYSPLHF. In nucleotides, the CDR3 is TGTGCCAGCAGCCGTGGACAGGGGTATTCACCCCTCCACTTT.

The gene calls are TRBV7-6 and TRBJ2-5, with D perhaps given as TRBD1 or TRBD2 (7 bases each). CDR1 SGHVS and CDR2 FNYEAQ come from the germline V gene. CDR3 length equals 16 residues. Trimming removed 3 bases at V and 1 base at J, with 15 bases between. As DNA, the CDR3 is TGTGCCAGCAGCTTTCTGGGGAGGGGGCCCCAAGAGACCCAGTACTTC. Translation: CASSFLGRGPQETQYF.

The chain couples TRBV5-6 to TRBJ1-5, with D maybe TRBD1 (5 bases). Trimming pared 1 base from V and 2 bases from J, leaving 28 bases between. Per the germline V gene, CDR1 is SGHDT and CDR2 is YYEEEE. This CDR3 region has 21 residues. The DNA of the CDR3 is TGTGCCAGCAGCTTGAGGCAGGGTATCGCCCCGGGGTATTCCGGCAATCAGCCCCAGCATTTT. It is translated as CASSLRQGIAPGYSGNQPQHF.

The chain carries TRBV5-4 and TRBJ1-2, with D unclear. Germline CDR1 SGHNT, CDR2 YYREEE (reference sequence). V was trimmed by 0 bases and J by 8 bases, leaving 14 bases between them. The CDR3 is 14 residues long. CDR3: CASSLGELIEGYTF. The CDR3 coding sequence is TGTGCCAGCAGCTTGGGGGAGTTGATAGAAGGCTACACCTTC.

The gene calls are TRBV3-1 and TRBJ2-5, with 13 positions matching TRBD2. Trimming cost V 4 bases and J 5 bases; bases outside gene matches: 7. There are 16 residues in the CDR3. Germline V gene sequence: CDR1 LGHDT, CDR2 YNNKEL (reference sequence). The CDR3 sequence: CASSPRTSGGRETQYF. CDR3 bases: TGTGCCAGCAGCCCCCGGACTAGCGGGGGTCGCGAGACCCAGTACTTC.

This clonotype was observed a handful of times. The chain is built from TRBV7-9 and TRBJ1-1, with D perhaps TRBD1 (5 bases). Germline CDR1 is SEHNR and CDR2 is FQNEAQ (reference sequence). CDR3 length: 14 residues. Deletions cut 5 bases from V and 1 base from J, with 11 bases between. In DNA, the CDR3 is TGTGCCAGCAGCCCCCCAGGGAGGAACACTGAAGCTTTCTTT. Its translation is CASSPPGRNTEAFF. Together with reference TRBV7-9 and TRBJ1-1, the CDR3 gives the full variable domain: DTGVSQNPRHKITKRGQNVTFRCDPISEHNRLYWYRQTLGQGPEFLTYFQNEAQLEKSRLLSDRFSAERPKGSFSTLEIQRTEQGDSAMYLCASSPPGRNTEAFFGQGTRLTVV.

The gene calls are TRBV27 and TRBJ1-5; tentatively, D is TRBD1 (5 bases). From germline, CDR1 is MNHEY and CDR2 SMNVEV (reference sequence). This CDR3 is 16 amino acids long. V was shortened by 5 bases and J by 0 bases, with 14 bases between the two germline ends. The CDR3 sequence is CASSPYWGDSNQPQHF. CDR3 DNA sequence: TGTGCCAGCAGTCCTTACTGGGGGGATAGCAATCAGCCCCAGCATTTT.

The chain employs TRBV12-5 and TRBJ1-4; maybe TRBD1 (5 bases). There are 16 residues in the CDR3. Trimming pared 0 bases from V and 8 bases from J, leaving 16 bases between. From germline, CDR1 is LGHNT and CDR2 FRNRAP. This chain's CDR3 is CASGLVRGDSGEKLFF. CDR3 coding DNA: TGTGCTAGTGGTTTGGTACGTGGAGACAGCGGGGAAAAACTGTTTTTT.

This chain joins TRBV19 and TRBJ2-7, with 7 bases lining up with TRBD2. The ends lost 6 bases at V and 6 bases at J; junction bases unmatched: 14. CDR3 size: 15 residues. CDR1 is LNHDA and CDR2 is SQIVND in the germline V gene (reference sequence). The CDR3, as DNA: TGTGCCAGTAGACCAACAAGGGACTACCCTGGCGAGCAGTACTTC. Protein sequence: CASRPTRDYPGEQYF.